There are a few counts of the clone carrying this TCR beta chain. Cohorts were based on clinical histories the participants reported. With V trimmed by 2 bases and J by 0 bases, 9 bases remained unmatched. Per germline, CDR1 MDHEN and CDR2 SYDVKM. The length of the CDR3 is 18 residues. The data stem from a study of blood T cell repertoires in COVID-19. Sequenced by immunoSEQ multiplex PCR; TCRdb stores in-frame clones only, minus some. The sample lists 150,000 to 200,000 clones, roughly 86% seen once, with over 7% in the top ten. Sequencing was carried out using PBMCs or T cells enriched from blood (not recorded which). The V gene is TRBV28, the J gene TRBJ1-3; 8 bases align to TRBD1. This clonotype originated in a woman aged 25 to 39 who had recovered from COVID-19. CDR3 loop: CASSLGPTGGRSGNTIYF. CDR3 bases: TGTGCCAGCAGTTTAGGGCCAACAGGGGGTCGCTCTGGAAACACCATATATTTT.